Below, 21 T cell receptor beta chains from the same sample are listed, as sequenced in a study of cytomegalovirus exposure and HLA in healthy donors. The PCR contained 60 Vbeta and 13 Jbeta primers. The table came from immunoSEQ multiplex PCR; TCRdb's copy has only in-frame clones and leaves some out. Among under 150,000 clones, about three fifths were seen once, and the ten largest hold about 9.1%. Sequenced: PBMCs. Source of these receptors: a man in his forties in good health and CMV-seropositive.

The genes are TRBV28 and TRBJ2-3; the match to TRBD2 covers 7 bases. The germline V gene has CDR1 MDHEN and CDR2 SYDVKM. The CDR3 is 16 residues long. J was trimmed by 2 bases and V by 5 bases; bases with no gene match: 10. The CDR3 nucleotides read TGTGCCAGCAGTCCGCCACTAGCGACTAACACAGATACGCAGTATTTT. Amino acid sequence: CASSPPLATNTDTQYF.

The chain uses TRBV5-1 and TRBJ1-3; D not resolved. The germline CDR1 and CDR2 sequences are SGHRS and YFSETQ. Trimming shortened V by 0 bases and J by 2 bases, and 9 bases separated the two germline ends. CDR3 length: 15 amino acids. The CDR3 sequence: CASSLGPGAGNTIYF. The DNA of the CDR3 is TGCGCCAGCAGCTTGGGTCCGGGAGCTGGAAACACCATATATTTT.

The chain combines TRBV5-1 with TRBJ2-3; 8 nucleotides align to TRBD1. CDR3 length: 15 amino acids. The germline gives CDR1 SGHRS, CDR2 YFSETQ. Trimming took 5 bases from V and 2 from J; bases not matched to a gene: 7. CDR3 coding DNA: TGCGCCAGCAGTCCCGGGACAGGCTCCACAGATACGCAGTATTTT. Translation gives CASSPGTGSTDTQYF.

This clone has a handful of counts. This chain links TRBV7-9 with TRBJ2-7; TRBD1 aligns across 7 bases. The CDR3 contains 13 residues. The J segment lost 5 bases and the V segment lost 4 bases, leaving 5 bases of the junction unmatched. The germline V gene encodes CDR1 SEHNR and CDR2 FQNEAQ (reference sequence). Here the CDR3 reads CASSWSRGNEQYF. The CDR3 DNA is TGTGCCAGCAGCTGGTCCAGGGGGAACGAGCAGTACTTC.

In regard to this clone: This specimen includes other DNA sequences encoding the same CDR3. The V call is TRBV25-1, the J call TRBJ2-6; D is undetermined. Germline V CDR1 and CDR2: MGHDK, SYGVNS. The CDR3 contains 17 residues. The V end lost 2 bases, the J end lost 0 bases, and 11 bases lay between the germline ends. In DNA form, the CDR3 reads TGTGCCAGCAGTGAACGCACCGGGTTCTCTGGGGCCAACGTCCTGACTTTC. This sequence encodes CASSERTGFSGANVLTF.

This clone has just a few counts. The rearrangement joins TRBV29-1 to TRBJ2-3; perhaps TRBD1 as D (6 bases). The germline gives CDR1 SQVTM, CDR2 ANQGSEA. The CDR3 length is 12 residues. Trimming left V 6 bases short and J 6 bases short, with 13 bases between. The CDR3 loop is CSVRQESDTQYF. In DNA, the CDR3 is TGCAGCGTACGACAGGAGTCGGATACGCAGTATTTT.

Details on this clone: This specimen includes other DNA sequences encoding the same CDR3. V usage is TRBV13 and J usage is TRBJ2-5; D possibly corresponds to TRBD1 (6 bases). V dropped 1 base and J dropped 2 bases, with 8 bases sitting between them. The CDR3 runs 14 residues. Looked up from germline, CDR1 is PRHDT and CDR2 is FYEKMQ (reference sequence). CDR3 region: CASSLERGQETQYF. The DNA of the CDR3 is TGTGCCAGCAGCTTAGAGAGGGGGCAAGAGACCCAGTACTTC. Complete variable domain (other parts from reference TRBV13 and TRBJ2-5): AAGVIQSPRHLIKEKRETATLKCYPIPRHDTVYWYQQGPGQDPQFLISFYEKMQSDKGSIPDRFSAQQFSDYHSELNMSSLELGDSALYFCASSLERGQETQYFGPGTRLLVL.

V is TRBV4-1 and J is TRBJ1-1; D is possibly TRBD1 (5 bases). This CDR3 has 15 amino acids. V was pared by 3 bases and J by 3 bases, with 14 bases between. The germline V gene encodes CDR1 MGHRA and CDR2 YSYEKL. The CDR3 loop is CASSQDEGAYTEAFF. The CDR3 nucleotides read TGCGCCAGCAGCCAGGACGAAGGGGCGTACACTGAAGCTTTCTTT.

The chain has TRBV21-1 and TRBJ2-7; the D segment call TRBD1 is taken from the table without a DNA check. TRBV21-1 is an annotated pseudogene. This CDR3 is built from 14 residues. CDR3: CASSSRDSSYEQHF. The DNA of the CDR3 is TGTGCCAGCAGCTCACGGGACAGTAGCTACGAGCAGCACTTC.

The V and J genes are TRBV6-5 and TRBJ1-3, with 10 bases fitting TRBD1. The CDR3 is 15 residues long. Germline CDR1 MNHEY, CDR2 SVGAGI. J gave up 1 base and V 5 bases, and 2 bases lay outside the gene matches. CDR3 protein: CASSRQGASGNTIYF. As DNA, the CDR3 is TGTGCCAGCAGTCGACAGGGGGCATCTGGAAACACCATATATTTT.

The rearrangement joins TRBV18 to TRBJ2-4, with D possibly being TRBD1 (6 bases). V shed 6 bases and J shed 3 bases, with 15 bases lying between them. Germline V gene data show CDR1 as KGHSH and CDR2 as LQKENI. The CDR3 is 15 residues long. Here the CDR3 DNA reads TGTGCCAGCTCTCCCCGGACAGAAATCAAAAACATTCAGTACTTC. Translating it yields CASSPRTEIKNIQYF.

This chain's CDR3 is CASSLGTGGLYEQYF. The CDR3 region has the DNA TGTGCCAGCAGCTTAGGGACAGGGGGCCTCTACGAGCAGTACTTC. The V call is TRBV7-8, the J call TRBJ2-7; 11 bases are shared with TRBD1. Germline CDR1 and CDR2: SGHVS and FQNEAQ. CDR3 length equals 15 residues. The J segment lost 3 bases and the V segment lost 1 base, leaving 2 bases of the junction unmatched. Using reference TRBV7-8 and TRBJ2-7 for the parts outside the CDR3, the full variable domain is GAGVSQSPRYKVAKRGQDVALRCDPISGHVSLFWYQQALGQGPEFLTYFQNEAQLDKSGLPSDRFFAERPEGSVSTLKIQRTQQEDSAVYLCASSLGTGGLYEQYFGPGTRLTVT.

CDR3 residues: CASSETSGVTQYF. DNA for the CDR3: TGTGCCAGCAGCGAGACTAGCGGGGTTACCCAGTACTTC. V gene TRBV9 combines with J gene TRBJ2-5; 11 bases match TRBD2. Per germline, CDR1 SGDLS and CDR2 YYNGEE. This CDR3 has 13 residues. J lost 8 bases, V lost 3 bases, and 3 bases had no gene match.

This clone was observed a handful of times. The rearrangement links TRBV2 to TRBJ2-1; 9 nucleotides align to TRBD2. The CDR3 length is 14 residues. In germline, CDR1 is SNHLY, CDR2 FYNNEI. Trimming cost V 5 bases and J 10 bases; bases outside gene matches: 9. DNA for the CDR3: TGTGCCAGCAGTAGCGGGGGGACCGGAATGGAGCAGTTCTTC. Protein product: CASSSGGTGMEQFF.

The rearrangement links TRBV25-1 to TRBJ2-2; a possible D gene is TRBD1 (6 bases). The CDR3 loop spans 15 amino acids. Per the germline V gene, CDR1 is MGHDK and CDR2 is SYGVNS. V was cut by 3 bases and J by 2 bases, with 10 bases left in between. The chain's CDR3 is CASSDRGGNTGELFF. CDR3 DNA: TGTGCCAGCAGTGATCGTGGGGGCAACACCGGGGAGCTGTTTTTT.

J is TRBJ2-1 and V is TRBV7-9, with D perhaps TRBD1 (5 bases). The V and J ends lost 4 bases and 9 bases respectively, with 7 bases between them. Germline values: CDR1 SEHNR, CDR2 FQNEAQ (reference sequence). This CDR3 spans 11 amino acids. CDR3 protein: CASSWGGEQFF. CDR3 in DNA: TGTGCCAGCAGCTGGGGCGGTGAGCAGTTCTTC.

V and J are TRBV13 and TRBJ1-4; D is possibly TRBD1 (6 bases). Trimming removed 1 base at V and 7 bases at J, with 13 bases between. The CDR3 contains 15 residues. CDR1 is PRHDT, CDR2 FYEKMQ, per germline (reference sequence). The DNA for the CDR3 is TGTGCCAGCAGCTTAGCAGGGCAGGGGTCTGAAAAACTGTTTTTT. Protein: CASSLAGQGSEKLFF.

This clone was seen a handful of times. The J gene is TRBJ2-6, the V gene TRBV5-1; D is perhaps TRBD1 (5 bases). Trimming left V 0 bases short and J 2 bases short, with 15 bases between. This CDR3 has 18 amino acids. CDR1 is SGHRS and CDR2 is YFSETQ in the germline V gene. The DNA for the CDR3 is TGCGCCAGCAGCTTGGTGCAGGGTGATGGAGCTGGGGCCAACGTCCTGACTTTC. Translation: CASSLVQGDGAGANVLTF.

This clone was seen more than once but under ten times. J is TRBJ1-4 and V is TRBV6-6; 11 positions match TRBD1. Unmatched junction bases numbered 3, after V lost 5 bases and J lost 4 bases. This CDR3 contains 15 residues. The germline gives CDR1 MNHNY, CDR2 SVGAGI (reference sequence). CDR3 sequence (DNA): TGTGCCAGCAGTGACGGGACAGGGGGTAATGAAAAACTGTTTTTT. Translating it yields CASSDGTGGNEKLFF.

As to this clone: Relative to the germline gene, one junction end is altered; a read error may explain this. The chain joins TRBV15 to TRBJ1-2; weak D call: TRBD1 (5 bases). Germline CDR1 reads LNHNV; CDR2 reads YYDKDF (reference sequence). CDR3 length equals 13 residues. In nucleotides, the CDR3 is TGTGCCACCAGCAGAGGAGGGGACTATGGCTACGCCTTC. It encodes CATSRGGDYGYAF.

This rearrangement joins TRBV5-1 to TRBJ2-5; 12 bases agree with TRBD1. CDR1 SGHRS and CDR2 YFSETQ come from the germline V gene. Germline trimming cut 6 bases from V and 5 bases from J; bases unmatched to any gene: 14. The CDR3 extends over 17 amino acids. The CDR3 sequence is CASTQGSGTGGAETQYF. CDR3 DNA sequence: TGCGCCAGCACCCAGGGGTCAGGGACAGGGGGCGCGGAGACCCAGTACTTC.